Each of the 9 T cell receptor beta chains below was sequenced from the same sample in a study of technical replicates of blood from a few donors. Using immunoSEQ multiplex PCR, the repertoire was profiled, and TCRdb retains in-frame clones only, with some absent. The profile shows approximately 66,000 clones, roughly 90% of them singletons. The sample comprised PBMCs. Receptors were obtained from a human donor in good health. Some clones in this sample may be carry-over from other donors' samples.

The rearrangement uses TRBV7-2 and TRBJ1-4; 7 positions agree with TRBD1. V lost 2 bases, J lost 7 bases, and 7 bases stayed unmatched. The length of the CDR3 is 15 residues. Germline V gene data show CDR1 as SGHTA and CDR2 as FQGNSA. The CDR3 DNA reads TGTGCCAGCAGCTTACGAGGGGGCGCTGGTGAAAAACTGTTTTTT. Translation: CASSLRGGAGEKLFF. Combining the CDR3 with reference TRBV7-2 and TRBJ1-4 gives the whole variable domain GAGVSQSPSNKVTEKGKDVELRCDPISGHTALYWYRQSLGQGLEFLIYFQGNSAPDKSGLPSDRFSAERTGGSVSTLTIQRTQQEDSAVYLCASSLRGGAGEKLFFGSGTQLSVL.

The count of this clone is one. CDR3 sequence: CASSKLAGPSYEQYF. CDR3 DNA sequence: TGTGCCAGTAGTAAGCTAGCGGGACCCTCCTACGAGCAGTACTTC. The chain uses TRBV19 and TRBJ2-7; TRBD2 matches 9 bases. Germline CDR1 LNHDA, CDR2 SQIVND (reference sequence). The CDR3 has 15 residues. The J segment lost 0 bases and the V segment lost 4 bases, leaving 4 bases of the junction unmatched.

V and J are TRBV7-2 and TRBJ2-3, with TRBD2 identical over 12 bases. The CDR3 totals 14 residues. V lost 4 bases, J lost 6 bases, and 2 bases stayed unmatched. The germline V gene has CDR1 SGHTA and CDR2 FQGNSA. Here the CDR3 DNA reads TGTGCCAGCAGCTCCGGGACTAGCGGGGATACGCAGTATTTT. Translating it yields CASSSGTSGDTQYF.

The chain combines TRBV7-2 with TRBJ1-1; 7 bases fit TRBD1. The CDR3 covers 15 residues. Trimming removed 3 bases from V and 5 bases from J; junction bases left unmatched: 9. Looked up from germline, CDR1 is SGHTA and CDR2 is FQGNSA. CDR3 residues: CASSFGLDRVTEAFF. CDR3 nucleotides: TGTGCCAGCAGCTTCGGGCTCGACAGGGTTACTGAAGCTTTCTTT.

This chain connects TRBV11-3 to TRBJ2-5, with 8 positions matching TRBD1. Germline V gene lookup returns CDR1 SGHNT and CDR2 YENEEA. The length of the CDR3 is 15 residues. Trimming took 2 bases from V and 5 from J; bases not matched to a gene: 7. DNA for the CDR3: TGTGCCAGCAGCTTAAGGCAGGGGGCGACTGAGACCCAGTACTTC. Its protein is CASSLRQGATETQYF.

The rearrangement links TRBV7-2 to TRBJ2-3; TRBD1 matches at 7 bases. V gave up 1 base and J gave up 2 bases; unmatched junction bases: 3. This CDR3 contains 15 residues. Germline CDR1 reads SGHTA; CDR2 reads FQGNSA. CDR3 DNA sequence: TGTGCCAGCAGCTTAGTGGGGACAGACACAGATACGCAGTATTTT. It is translated as CASSLVGTDTDTQYF.

DNA for the CDR3: TGTGCCAGCAGCTTAGCCGGACAGACTTCCTATGGCTACACCTTC. Its translation: CASSLAGQTSYGYTF. The V gene is TRBV11-3, the J gene TRBJ1-2, with D possibly matching TRBD1 (6 bases). V gave up 1 base and J gave up 4 bases, with 13 bases separating them. Germline CDR1 and CDR2: SGHNT and YENEEA. CDR3 length: 15 amino acids.

This rearrangement joins TRBV27 to TRBJ1-5; 7 nucleotides line up with TRBD1. V dropped 4 bases and J dropped 5; count of bases not matched to a gene: 8. The germline gives CDR1 MNHEY, CDR2 SMNVEV (reference sequence). The CDR3 contains 15 residues. The DNA for the CDR3 is TGTGCCAGCAGTTCAGACAGGGTGAGCGATCAGCCCCAGCATTTT. Protein: CASSSDRVSDQPQHF.

This clone is deemed medium-sized. The J gene is TRBJ2-7, the V gene TRBV27; D may be TRBD1 (6 bases). The V and J ends lost 6 bases and 3 bases respectively, with 18 bases between them. The CDR3 loop spans 15 amino acids. CDR1 is MNHEY and CDR2 is SMNVEV in the germline V gene (reference sequence). DNA for the CDR3: TGTGCCAGCAGCGGCAAGGGGGTCTTTAACTACGAGCAGTACTTC. This encodes CASSGKGVFNYEQYF.